This entry lists 18 T cell receptor beta chains sequenced from one sample in a study of T cell responses to AZD1222 COVID-19 vaccine. Method: immunoSEQ multiplex PCR; TCRdb's copy keeps in-frame clones and lacks some. The sample holds 98,000 or so clones, roughly 84% seen once. The sequencing here drew on peripheral blood, taken 28 days after the second AZD1222 dose. The receptors derive from an adult who received the AZD1222 COVID-19 vaccine.

The rearrangement joins TRBV19 to TRBJ1-3; D gene ambiguous. V lost 2 bases and J lost 0, with 5 bases in between. This CDR3 comprises 14 residues. The V gene's germline CDR1 is LNHDA and CDR2 SQIVND (reference sequence). As DNA, the CDR3 is TGTGCCAGTAGTATAAGGCTCTCTGGAAACACCATATATTTT. This codes for CASSIRLSGNTIYF. The whole variable domain, filled in from reference TRBV19 and TRBJ1-3, reads DGGITQSPKYLFRKEGQNVTLSCEQNLNHDAMYWYRQDPGQGLRLIYYSQIVNDFQKGDIAEGYSVSREKKESFPLTVTSAQKNPTAFYLCASSIRLSGNTIYFGEGSWLTVV.

V is TRBV19 and J is TRBJ1-2; D perhaps matches TRBD1 (5 bases). The ends were cut back, 6 bases at V and 1 base at J, with 18 bases in the middle. The germline V gene encodes CDR1 LNHDA and CDR2 SQIVND (reference sequence). The CDR3 has 16 residues. In DNA, the CDR3 is TGTGCCAGTAGCCAAGGGGTGGCCTCAGTTAACTATGGCTACACCTTC. It specifies CASSQGVASVNYGYTF.

The V call is TRBV27, the J call TRBJ2-1, with D unclear. CDR1 MNHEY and CDR2 SMNVEV come from the germline V gene (reference sequence). The ends were cut back, 5 bases at V and 7 bases at J, with 9 bases in the middle. The length of the CDR3 is 12 residues. The CDR3 bases are TGTGCCAGCAGTCCGACCCCAAATGAGCAGTTCTTC. It is translated as CASSPTPNEQFF.

This clone was detected once. V is TRBV7-8 and J is TRBJ2-7; TRBD1 might be the D (6 bases). There are 14 residues in the CDR3. Trimming stripped 4 bases from V and 3 bases from J, with 13 bases between. CDR1 is SGHVS, CDR2 FQNEAQ, per germline. DNA of the CDR3: TGTGCCAGCAGCTCAGGGGAGATCGACTACGAGCAGTACTTC. It translates to CASSSGEIDYEQYF.

This chain links TRBV3-1 (or the pseudogene TRBV3-2) with TRBJ2-1; 9 bases line up with TRBD2. Germline CDR1 and CDR2: LGHDT and YNNKEL (reference sequence). The CDR3 has 15 residues. V trimming: 0 bases; J trimming: 6 bases; junction bases outside the gene matches: 3. Here the CDR3 DNA reads TGTGCCAGCAGCCAAGAGGCGGGAGGGCCCAATGAGCAGTTCTTC. Translating it yields CASSQEAGGPNEQFF.

This rearrangement joins TRBV9 to TRBJ1-1; no clear D gene. Trimming removed 4 bases at V and 0 bases at J, with 13 bases between. The CDR3 runs 15 residues. Germline CDR1 reads SGDLS; CDR2 reads YYNGEE. The CDR3, as DNA: TGTGCCAGCAGCCCACATAGAAGTATGAACACTGAAGCTTTCTTT. Its translation: CASSPHRSMNTEAFF.

V usage is TRBV6-5 and J usage is TRBJ1-6; D not certain. The CDR3 contains 12 residues. The V gene's germline CDR1 is MNHEY and CDR2 SVGAGI. V lost 6 bases, J lost 9 bases, and 9 bases lay in between. CDR3 bases: TGTGCCAGCAGGGCAGGCTCTTCACCCCTCCACTTT. Its translation is CASRAGSSPLHF.

The V gene is TRBV6-5, the J gene TRBJ1-3; the D is unclear. V gave up 4 bases and J gave up 0 bases, with 10 bases separating them. The germline gives CDR1 MNHEY, CDR2 SVGAGI. The CDR3 extends over 15 amino acids. DNA for the CDR3: TGTGCCAGCAGTTTAGACGGTGGCTCTGGAAACACCATATATTTT. Amino acids: CASSLDGGSGNTIYF.

This clone has just one count. The CDR3 sequence: CASSCSTSGSYNEQFF. The DNA for the CDR3 is TGCGCCAGCAGTTGTTCGACTAGCGGGTCCTACAATGAGCAGTTCTTC. The rearrangement links TRBV23-1 to TRBJ2-1, with 10 bases aligning to TRBD2. TRBV23-1 is an ORF for which the function is uncertain. The CDR3 consists of 16 residues. V shed 5 bases, J shed 1 base, and the junction held 5 bases outside the gene matches.

A single count supports this clone. This chain joins TRBV19 and TRBJ2-7, with 8 positions matching TRBD1. The CDR3 is made up of 14 amino acids. Germline V gives CDR1 LNHDA, CDR2 SQIVND (reference sequence). V lost 4 bases, J lost 9 bases, and 11 bases stayed unmatched. The DNA of the CDR3 is TGTGCCAGTAGTACCCGGACAGGGCCCGATACGCAGTACTTC. The encoded protein is CASSTRTGPDTQYF.

This sequence joins TRBV5-6 and TRBJ2-7, with 7 bases identical to TRBD1. The CDR3 is made up of 15 amino acids. Trimming cost V 1 base and J 5 bases; bases outside gene matches: 9. Germline CDR1 SGHDT, CDR2 YYEEEE. The CDR3 here is CASSLLGGRGNEQYF. CDR3 nucleotides: TGTGCCAGCAGCTTGCTAGGGGGCAGAGGGAACGAGCAGTACTTC.

This clone was counted between two and nine times. V and J are TRBV28 and TRBJ1-5; D call uncertain. The CDR3 is 15 residues long. Per the germline V gene, CDR1 is MDHEN and CDR2 is SYDVKM. The germline V and J ends were trimmed by 1 base and 4 bases, with 11 bases remaining between them. CDR3 bases: TGTGCCAGCAGTTTATTTTGGGGTCCTAATCAGCCCCAGCATTTT. Translation: CASSLFWGPNQPQHF.

The CDR3 DNA reads as TGTGCCAGCAGCTCGAGCGGAACGAACACCGGGGAGCTGTTTTTT. Protein: CASSSSGTNTGELFF. V gene TRBV7-3 combines with J gene TRBJ2-2, with D tentatively TRBD2 (5 bases). Germline CDR1 is SGHTA and CDR2 is FQGTGA. CDR3 length: 15 residues. V dropped 4 bases and J dropped 0 bases, with 9 bases sitting between them. Variable domain in full (rest from reference TRBV7-3 and TRBJ2-2): GAGVSQTPSNKVTEKGKYVELRCDPISGHTALYWYRQSLGQGPEFLIYFQGTGAADDSGLPNDRFFAVRPEGSVSTLKIQRTERGDSAVYLCASSSSGTNTGELFFGEGSRLTVL.

The V gene is TRBV2, the J gene TRBJ1-5, with TRBD1 as a possible D gene (5 bases). There are 17 residues in the CDR3. CDR1 and CDR2 (germline): SNHLY, FYNNEI. The V gene lost 0 bases and the J gene lost 1 base, with 13 bases spanning the gap. The CDR3 DNA reads as TGTGCCAGCAGTGAAGCGAACAGGTTTTTGAGCAATCAGCCCCAGCATTTT. Its translation: CASSEANRFLSNQPQHF.

The rearrangement links TRBV11-1 to TRBJ2-1, with 8 positions matching TRBD1. The CDR3 is 14 residues long. J was trimmed by 10 bases and V by 5 bases; bases with no gene match: 10. CDR1 and CDR2 (germline): SGHAT, FQDESV (reference sequence). CDR3 protein: CASSPDRAVGEQFF. DNA for the CDR3: TGTGCCAGCAGCCCGGACAGGGCTGTCGGGGAGCAGTTCTTC. The full variable domain, with the rest looked up from reference TRBV11-1 and TRBJ2-1, is EAEVAQSPRYKITEKSQAVAFWCDPISGHATLYWYRQILGQGPELLVQFQDESVVDDSQLPKDRFSAERLKGVDSTLKIQPAELGDSAMYLCASSPDRAVGEQFFGPGTRLTVL.

The J gene is TRBJ2-2, the V gene TRBV9; TRBD1 aligns across 9 bases. The CDR3 length is 15 residues. Germline V gene sequence: CDR1 SGDLS, CDR2 YYNGEE. Germline trimming cut 2 bases from V and 5 bases from J; bases unmatched to any gene: 4. CDR3 protein: CASSVRDRVTGELFF. The CDR3, as DNA: TGTGCCAGCAGCGTCCGGGACAGGGTTACCGGGGAGCTGTTTTTT.

This chain uses TRBV30 with TRBJ1-1; D is possibly TRBD1 (5 bases). Germline V lookup: CDR1 GTSNPN, CDR2 SVGIG (reference sequence). V was trimmed by 3 bases and J by 8 bases, leaving 16 bases between them. This CDR3 has 13 amino acids. CDR3 DNA sequence: TGTGCCTGGAGGGGGCGGAATATACCCGAAGCTTTCTTT. Amino acid sequence: CAWRGRNIPEAFF.

This clone has only a few counts. The chain is built from TRBV13 and TRBJ2-7; TRBD2 matches 10 bases. V lost 6 bases and J lost 0; bases outside the gene matches: 2. This CDR3 has 14 amino acids. Germline lookup yields CDR1 PRHDT and CDR2 FYEKMQ (reference sequence). The CDR3 DNA reads TGTGCCAGCAGACTAGCGGGGAGCTCCTACGAGCAGTACTTC. This translates into CASRLAGSSYEQYF.